This TCR beta chain was obtained from a study of CD8 T cells in Susac syndrome (dated by TCRdb to the late 2010s). Background for the entire study: The study used repertoire sequencing to test whether antigen drove CD8+ T cell activation and differentiation in Susac syndrome.

Trimming removed 5 bases from V and 10 bases from J; the gene matches leave 10 bases unexplained. CDR3 length: 15 amino acids, cysteine to phenylalanine. The DNA shown is the 45-base CDR3, in frame from base 1. The germline V gene (reference sequence) provides CDR1 SEHNR and CDR2 FQNEAQ. The study at large found these results: The number of individuals in the TCR sequencing and HLA analysis was recognized as being relatively small.

High-throughput TCR beta sequencing profiled peripheral blood CD8+ and CD4+ T cells from healthy donors, Susac syndrome patients and multiple sclerosis patients. Multiple sclerosis controls were treatment-naive patients with stable or active relapsing-remitting disease fulfilling revised McDonald criteria. Bulk CD8+ and CD4+ T cells were purified magnetically by negative isolation, whereas CD8+ TEMRA cells were enriched by FACS. Blood was drawn into EDTA tubes, processed within 24 hours, and PBMCs were isolated by density gradient centrifugation. PBMCs intended for TCR sequencing were cryopreserved in liquid nitrogen and were subsequently thawed in a 37 degrees C water bath. Purity of sorted or isolated CD4+, CD8+ and CD8+ TEMRA cells was at least 90%. On this clonotype: The antigen this receptor binds is unknown. Base qualities were left out, and no much larger clone turns up one base away.

RNA was extracted using the RNeasy kit, and roughly 0.5 to 1 ug of the RNA was reverse transcribed with random hexamers. The immunoSEQ multiplex PCR assay, covering 54 Vbeta and 13 Jbeta segments, was used to amplify TCR beta CDR3 regions. PCR amplification bias was corrected using a synthetic template baseline for primer optimization and computational correction. In the authors' own workflow: Reads were assigned to V, D and J genes according to IMGT and analyzed in immunoSEQ Analyzer, with only productive sequences retained. Clonality was computed as one minus Shannon entropy normalized by log2 of the number of productive unique sequences. For each patient and control, public and private clones were evaluated within the 100 most prevalent clones. Susac-specific clones were defined as absent from healthy and MS cohorts, around 970 published viral clones and other ImmuneACCESS disease sequences. TCRdb redid the processing of the public reads, applying fastp at Q25 and MiXCR, and retained in-frame beta chains. Rows are combined by CDR3 protein, so each entry shows the most common genes and DNA. TCRdb's processing, not the study's, gives the V and J calls here. Counted in this sample were about 250,000 distinct CDR3 sequences; about 94% of them appeared once. The top ten constitute around 0.072% of the sample.

The TCR was taken from a human donor with multiple sclerosis. This chain joins TRBV7-9 to TRBJ2-1; 11 central bases correspond to TRBD2. Sequenced: CD4+ T cells from PBMCs. In nucleotide form, the sequence is TGTGCCAGCAGCGTAGTTGGTCTAGCGGGAGGCGAGCAGTTCTTC. Its protein product is CASSVVGLAGGEQFF.